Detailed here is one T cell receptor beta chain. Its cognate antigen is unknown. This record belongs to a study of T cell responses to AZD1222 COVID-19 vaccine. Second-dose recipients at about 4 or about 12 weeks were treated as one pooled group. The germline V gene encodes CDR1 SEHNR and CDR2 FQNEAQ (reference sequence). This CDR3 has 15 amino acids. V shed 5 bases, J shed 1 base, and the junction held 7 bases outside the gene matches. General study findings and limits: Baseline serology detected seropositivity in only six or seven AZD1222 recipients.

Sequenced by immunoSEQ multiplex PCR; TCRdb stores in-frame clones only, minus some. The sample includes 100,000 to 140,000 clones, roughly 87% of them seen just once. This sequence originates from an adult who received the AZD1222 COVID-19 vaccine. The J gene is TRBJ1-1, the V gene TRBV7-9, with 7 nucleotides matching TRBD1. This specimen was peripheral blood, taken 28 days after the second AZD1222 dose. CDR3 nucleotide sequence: TGTGCCAGCAGCCTTGGGGACAGCCCGAACACTGAAGCTTTCTTT. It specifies CASSLGDSPNTEAFF.